This is a list of T cell receptor beta chains from one sample in a study of cytomegalovirus exposure and HLA in healthy donors. Measured with immunoSEQ multiplex PCR; TCRdb has only the in-frame clones, and not every one. The sample has 85,000 to 130,000 clones; roughly 82% are singletons. Sequencing was carried out using PBMCs. These receptor sequences come from a man aged 50 to 59 in good health and CMV-seronegative. Each CDR3 is given with its conserved first and last residue. A D gene is named only where the DNA matches it firmly. A clone size is listed for some rows: how often the clone was seen (once, few, many), or a class if it is expanded.

J: TRBJ1-1; V: TRBV6-5; D: .; size: .; CDR3: CASSYSLGSTEAFF; DNA: TGTGCCAGCAGTTACTCCCTAGGGAGCACTGAAGCTTTCTTT
J: TRBJ1-5; V: TRBV2; D: .; size: .; CDR3: CASSEEEGHLDQPQHF; DNA: TGTGCCAGCAGTGAAGAAGAAGGACACCTGGATCAGCCCCAGCATTTT
J: TRBJ1-1; V: TRBV25-1; D: TRBD1; size: .; CDR3: CASRQTGENTEAFF; DNA: TGTGCCAGCAGACAGACAGGGGAAAACACTGAAGCTTTCTTT
J: TRBJ1-5; V: TRBV19; D: .; size: .; CDR3: CASSITRLTNQPQHF; DNA: TGTGCCAGTAGTATAACCAGGCTAACCAATCAGCCCCAGCATTTT
J: TRBJ2-3; V: TRBV10-3; D: TRBD2; size: .; CDR3: CAISWTSGGPRQDTQYF; DNA: TGTGCCATCAGTTGGACTAGCGGGGGGCCAAGGCAAGATACGCAGTATTTT
J: TRBJ1-4; V: TRBV2; D: .; size: few; CDR3: CASSQERGGTNEKLFF; DNA: TGTGCCAGCAGTCAGGAAAGGGGAGGAACTAATGAAAAACTGTTTTTT
J: TRBJ1-1; V: TRBV7-2; D: .; size: .; CDR3: CASSLQGFTEAFF; DNA: TGTGCCAGCAGCTTACAGGGGTTCACTGAAGCTTTCTTT
J: TRBJ1-4; V: TRBV5-1; D: .; size: .; CDR3: CASSLGQGSEKLFF; DNA: TGCGCCAGCAGCTTAGGTCAGGGAAGCGAAAAACTGTTTTTT
J: TRBJ1-5; V: TRBV5-8; D: .; size: once; CDR3: CASSLFGGAQQPQHF; DNA: TGTGCCAGCAGCTTGTTTGGGGGGGCCCAACAGCCCCAGCATTTT
J: TRBJ2-5; V: TRBV9; D: .; size: .; CDR3: CASSLSGAGETQYF; DNA: TGTGCCAGCAGCCTGTCGGGCGCGGGGGAGACCCAGTACTTC
J: TRBJ1-1; V: TRBV10-3; D: TRBD1; size: .; CDR3: CAISPGQGASTEAFF; DNA: TGTGCCATCAGTCCGGGACAGGGGGCGAGCACTGAAGCTTTCTTT
J: TRBJ1-5; V: TRBV29-1; D: .; size: .; CDR3: CSVGQGRQPQHF; DNA: TGCAGCGTTGGCCAGGGGCGGCAGCCCCAGCATTTT
J: TRBJ2-1; V: TRBV19; D: .; size: .; CDR3: CASSIDAQGRGEQFF; DNA: TGTGCCAGTAGTATAGACGCACAGGGTCGGGGTGAGCAGTTCTTC
J: TRBJ2-2; V: TRBV7-9; D: .; size: .; CDR3: CASSLRRVDSWTGELFF; DNA: TGTGCCAGCAGCTTACGAAGAGTGGACAGTTGGACCGGGGAGCTGTTTTTT
J: TRBJ1-1; V: TRBV5-1; D: .; size: .; CDR3: CASSLAGVLEAFF; DNA: TGCGCCAGCAGCTTGGCGGGGGTTCTCGAAGCTTTCTTT
J: TRBJ1-1; V: TRBV14; D: TRBD1; size: .; CDR3: CASTLTGVESTEAFF; DNA: TGTGCCAGCACCCTGACAGGGGTAGAGAGCACTGAAGCTTTCTTT
J: TRBJ1-4; V: TRBV7-9; D: TRBD1; size: once; CDR3: CASSRRDRDSTNEKLFF; DNA: TGTGCCAGCAGCCGCCGAGACAGGGACTCAACTAATGAAAAACTGTTTTTT
J: TRBJ2-6; V: TRBV10-2; D: TRBD1; size: .; CDR3: CASRGGTGRLGANVLTF; DNA: TGCGCCAGCAGGGGGGGGACAGGGAGGCTTGGGGCCAACGTCCTGACTTTC
J: TRBJ2-5; V: TRBV25-1; D: .; size: .; CDR3: CASSGRQALLSQETQYF; DNA: TGTGCCAGCAGTGGACGACAGGCCCTCCTCTCCCAAGAGACCCAGTACTTC
J: TRBJ1-1; V: TRBV9; D: .; size: .; CDR3: CASSPGGGTEAFF; DNA: TGTGCCAGCAGCCCCGGGGGTGGCACTGAAGCTTTCTTT
J: TRBJ1-5; V: TRBV2; D: .; size: .; CDR3: CASSDGKSGRPQHF; DNA: TGTGCCAGCAGTGATGGCAAAAGCGGTCGGCCCCAGCATTTT
J: TRBJ2-3; V: TRBV19; D: .; size: few; CDR3: CASSIVERTTDTQYF; DNA: TGTGCCAGTAGTATAGTTGAGCGGACCACAGATACGCAGTATTTT